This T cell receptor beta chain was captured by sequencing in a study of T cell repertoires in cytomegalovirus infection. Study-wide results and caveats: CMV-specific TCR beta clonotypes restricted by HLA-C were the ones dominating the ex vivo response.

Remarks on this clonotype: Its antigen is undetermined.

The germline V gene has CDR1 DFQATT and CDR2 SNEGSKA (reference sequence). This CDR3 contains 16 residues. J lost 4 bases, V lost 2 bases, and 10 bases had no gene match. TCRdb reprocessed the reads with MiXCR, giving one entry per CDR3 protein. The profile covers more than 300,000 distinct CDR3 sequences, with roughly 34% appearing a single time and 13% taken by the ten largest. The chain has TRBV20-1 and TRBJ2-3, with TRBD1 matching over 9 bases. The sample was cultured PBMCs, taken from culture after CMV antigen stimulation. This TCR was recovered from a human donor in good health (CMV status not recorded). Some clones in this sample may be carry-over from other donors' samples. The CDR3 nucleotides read TGCAGTGCTAGACCGACCACAGGGGGCGCGTCAGATACGCAGTATTTT. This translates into CSARPTTGGASDTQYF.